This T cell receptor beta chain comes out of a study of quantifying T cell responses using KT2 cells. On the study more broadly: RNA was reverse transcribed with TCR alpha and beta constant-region primers. The T4 ligation step was estimated to exceed 8.5% efficiency under optimum conditions. The study's findings and limits: KT2 clone alpha and beta sequence counts scaled linearly with input KT2 cell number.

Trimming took off 6 bases at V and 1 base at J, with 23 bases between the two ends. The length of the CDR3 is 17 residues. Germline values: CDR1 DFQATT, CDR2 SNEGSKA (reference sequence). The cDNA 3' end received a ligated oligonucleotide with a UMI. The first PCR ran 4 to 5 cycles with an equimolar RC1.1 and RC1.2 beta primer mix. TCRdb independently ran MiXCR on the UMI-ligation and nested PCR reads; one entry per CDR3 protein. Of some 34,000 distinct CDR3 sequences listed, about a tenth are singletons. Regarding this clonotype: Its matching antigen is unknown.

Unfractionated PBMC were spiked with known numbers of KT2 clone cells. A range of KT2-to-PBMC ratios was made using fixed PBMC numbers. The sample consisted of PBMCs spiked with cells of the T cell clone KT2. The receptor comes from a human donor. This chain uses TRBV20-1 with TRBJ2-3, with a tentative D call TRBD2 (5 bases). The CDR3 is CSAMIEDSGIGTDTQYF. Written as DNA, the CDR3 is TGCAGTGCCATGATAGAGGACTCCGGGATCGGCACAGATACGCAGTATTTT.